These 22 T cell receptor beta chains originate from one sample sequenced in a study of low-dose radiotherapy and immunotherapy resistance in tumors. Described time point: before trial treatment. With TRAV- and TRBV-specific primers, first-strand cDNA was made, covering the alpha and beta chains. TCRs were put through approximately 20 PCR cycles of amplification with Phusion. A constant-region primer and the V-primer adapter served as the primer pair. TCRdb analysed the reads with MiXCR anew, one entry per CDR3 protein. This table has over 70,000 distinct CDR3 sequences, roughly 31% appearing once. This material consisted of PBMCs, taken before treatment. The receptors were gathered from a female donor with ovarian cancer.

A single count supports this clonotype. A read error likely explains this, since a far larger clone differs by one base. The chain has TRBV6-8 and TRBJ1-1, with TRBD1 identical over 8 bases. CDR3 length: 14 amino acids. The germline gives CDR1 MNHGY, CDR2 SAAAGT. Trimming cost V 7 bases and J 11 bases; bases outside gene matches: 15. In DNA form, the CDR3 reads TGTGCCAGCAATGTCCCGGGACAGGCGCCCGAGGCTTTCTTT. This gives the protein CASNVPGQAPEAFF.

The chain links TRBV25-1 to TRBJ2-7; a weak D match, TRBD2 (5 bases). In germline, CDR1 is MGHDK, CDR2 SYGVNS. Trimming removed 8 bases at V and 1 base at J, with 12 bases between. The CDR3 runs 13 residues. CDR3 nucleotide sequence: TGTGCCAGCGGGGAGACACCTTCCTACGAGCAGTACTTC. Protein sequence: CASGETPSYEQYF.

This clonotype occurred once. The chain links TRBV5-4 to TRBJ2-7, with D unresolved. Looked up from germline, CDR1 is SGHNT and CDR2 is YYREEE (reference sequence). Between the trimmed V and J ends, which lost 4 bases and 6 bases, there was a span of 8 bases. This CDR3 contains 11 residues. The CDR3 is CASSSSIEQYF. Here the CDR3 DNA reads TGTGCCAGCAGCAGTAGCATCGAGCAGTACTTC.

A word on this clonotype: A far more abundant clone sits one base away, making this likely a read error. This rearrangement joins TRBV6-7 to TRBJ2-1; 10 bases are a match to TRBD2. TRBV6-7 falls under the ORF class, with uncertain function. V lost 10 bases, J lost 5 bases, and 5 bases stayed unmatched. The CDR3 sequence is 13 residues long. CDR3 in amino acids: CAIGTSADNEQFF. In DNA form, the CDR3 reads TGTGCCATCGGGACTAGCGCCGACAATGAGCAGTTCTTC.

The chain couples TRBV6-2 or TRBV6-3 to TRBJ2-1; 11 nucleotides agree with TRBD2. Trimming at V came to 1 base and at J to 9 bases, leaving 8 bases not matched to a gene. The CDR3 runs to 16 residues. CDR1 and CDR2 (germline): MNHEY, SVGEGT. The CDR3 here is CASSYLFSGGAGEQFF. The CDR3 bases are TGTGCCAGCAGTTACTTGTTTAGCGGGGGGGCCGGTGAGCAGTTCTTC.

The chain recombines TRBV29-1 with TRBJ1-2; D is unclear. Germline CDR1 reads SQVTM; CDR2 reads ANQGSEA. The CDR3 extends over 12 amino acids. Deletions cut 4 bases from V and 0 bases from J, with 6 bases between. CDR3 sequence: CSVVLANYGYTF. In nucleotides, the CDR3 is TGCAGCGTTGTCTTGGCTAACTATGGCTACACCTTC.

As for this clonotype: A far bigger clonotype differs at one base, so this is likely a read error. This chain links TRBV5-4 with TRBJ2-1; 11 bases line up with TRBD2. The CDR3 loop spans 15 amino acids. In germline, CDR1 is SGHNT, CDR2 YYREEE (reference sequence). V lost 4 bases to trimming and J lost 10 bases; unmatched junction nucleotides: 10. CDR3 region: CASSHSGRAPYEQFF. The CDR3 DNA reads TGTGCCAGCAGCCATAGCGGGAGGGCCCCCTACGAGCAGTTCTTC.

This clonotype showed up many times. The J gene is TRBJ2-7, the V gene TRBV30; no firm D call. The V and J ends lost 4 bases and 0 bases respectively, with 7 bases between them. CDR3 length equals 12 residues. CDR1 is GTSNPN, CDR2 SVGIG, per germline (reference sequence). CDR3 nucleotides: TGTGCCTGGACCAGTGACTCCTACGAGCAGTACTTC. Its protein product is CAWTSDSYEQYF.

This clonotype has at least ten counts. The CDR3 here is CATQPIDRGFSTNEKLFF. The CDR3 DNA follows: TGTGCCACTCAACCGATCGACAGGGGTTTTTCAACTAATGAAAAACTGTTTTTT. The rearrangement uses TRBV6-2 or TRBV6-3 and TRBJ1-4; 8 nucleotides line up with TRBD1. V lost 10 bases, J lost 0 bases, and 16 bases stayed unmatched. Germline lookup yields CDR1 MNHEY and CDR2 SVGEGT. CDR3 length: 18 amino acids.

This clonotype came up many times. This chain connects TRBV7-8 to TRBJ2-7, with 8 bases identical to TRBD1. With V trimmed by 7 bases and J by 3 bases, 5 bases remained unmatched. Germline V gene data show CDR1 as SGHVS and CDR2 as FQNEAQ. The CDR3 is 13 residues long. The chain's CDR3 is CASTRDRLYEQYF. The CDR3 DNA is TGTGCCAGCACCCGGGACAGGCTCTACGAGCAGTACTTC. The full variable domain, with the rest looked up from reference TRBV7-8 and TRBJ2-7, is GAGVSQSPRYKVAKRGQDVALRCDPISGHVSLFWYQQALGQGPEFLTYFQNEAQLDKSGLPSDRFFAERPEGSVSTLKIQRTQQEDSAVYLCASTRDRLYEQYFGPGTRLTVT.

On this clonotype itself: A much larger clone lies a single base off, so this may be a read error. This sequence joins TRBV7-2 and TRBJ2-3, with D possibly TRBD2 on 6 matching bases. The CDR3 has 16 amino acids. Trimming stripped 3 bases from V and 0 bases from J, with 13 bases between. Germline CDR1 is SGHTA and CDR2 is FQGNSA. This chain's CDR3 is CASSLPFGGSTDTQYF. The DNA of the CDR3 is TGTGCCAGCAGCTTGCCCTTTGGGGGGAGCACAGATACGCAGTATTTT.

This clonotype was counted ten times or more. The V gene is TRBV30, the J gene TRBJ2-1; no definite D call. The germline gives CDR1 GTSNPN, CDR2 SVGIG (reference sequence). Trimming shortened V by 4 bases and J by 3 bases, and 7 bases separated the two germline ends. The CDR3 totals 12 residues. CDR3 sequence (DNA): TGTGCCTGGAACTATCTCTACAATGAGCAGTTCTTC. This codes for CAWNYLYNEQFF.

Regarding this clonotype: A far larger clone is just one base off, so this is likely a read error. V is TRBV5-6 and J is TRBJ2-1; TRBD2 agrees at 9 bases. The CDR3 has 14 amino acids. Germline V gene sequence: CDR1 SGHDT, CDR2 YYEEEE. CDR3 residues: CTSSYSRGLAEQFF. The CDR3 coding sequence is TGTACCAGCAGTTACTCGAGAGGACTAGCGGAGCAGTTCTTC.

This clonotype was counted at least ten times. V and J are TRBV3-1 and TRBJ2-2, with D perhaps matching TRBD1 (5 bases). CDR1 is LGHDT and CDR2 is YNNKEL in the germline V gene (reference sequence). This CDR3 spans 16 amino acids. Deletions cut 1 base from V and 6 bases from J, with 15 bases between. This chain's CDR3 is CASSQAGLSRAGELFF. The DNA of the CDR3 is TGTGCCAGCAGCCAAGCAGGGCTGAGTAGGGCCGGGGAGCTGTTTTTT.

In its sample, this clonotype was seen many times. The chain carries TRBV6-2 or TRBV6-3 and TRBJ2-1, with 8 bases lining up with TRBD2. This CDR3 has 18 amino acids. Per the germline V gene, CDR1 is MNHEY and CDR2 is SVGEGT. J lost 3 bases, V lost 0 bases, and 10 bases had no gene match. The CDR3 nucleotides are TGTGCCAGCAGTTACTCACTTCAAGCGGGAGCCGACTACAATGAGCAGTTCTTC. Its translation is CASSYSLQAGADYNEQFF.

This clonotype was observed many times. The V call is TRBV3-1, the J call TRBJ2-7, with TRBD2 matching over 14 bases. The CDR3 is 15 amino acids. Germline V gene sequence: CDR1 LGHDT, CDR2 YNNKEL (reference sequence). J lost 3 bases, V lost 4 bases, and 2 bases had no gene match. Here the CDR3 reads CASSPGTSGSYEQYF. Here the CDR3 DNA reads TGTGCCAGCAGCCCCGGGACTAGCGGGAGCTACGAGCAGTACTTC.

This clonotype occurred many times. The J gene is TRBJ2-7, the V gene TRBV6-2 or TRBV6-3; D possibly corresponds to TRBD1 (6 bases). Germline assignment: CDR1 MNHEY and CDR2 SVGEGT. V lost 11 bases and J 0 bases, leaving 11 bases between the germline ends. This CDR3 has 12 amino acids. The CDR3 nucleotides read TGTGCCGGACGGACAGACTCCTACGAGCAGTACTTC. This encodes CAGRTDSYEQYF.

Ten or more counts support this clonotype. The chain combines TRBV19 with TRBJ2-1; D assignment may be TRBD1 or TRBD2 (5 bases each). Trimming pared 7 bases from V and 5 bases from J, leaving 18 bases between. The germline V gene has CDR1 LNHDA and CDR2 SQIVND (reference sequence). This CDR3 contains 15 residues. The CDR3 DNA reads as TGTGCCAGTACCCTATCGGGACGGCTAAACAATGAGCAGTTCTTC. Protein: CASTLSGRLNNEQFF.

Remarks on this clonotype: At one end, the junction sequence differs from germline, possibly due to a read error. The chain uses TRBV5-1 and TRBJ1-2; 7 positions agree with TRBD1. CDR1 and CDR2 from the germline V gene are SGHRS and YFSETQ. This CDR3 is 14 amino acids long. Written as DNA, the CDR3 is TGCGCCAGCAGCCCGAGACAGGGCAACTATGGCCACACCTTC. Translated, it gives CASSPRQGNYGHTF. Looking up the rest from reference TRBV5-1 and TRBJ1-2 gives the full variable domain: KAGVTQTPRYLIKTRGQQVTLSCSPISGHRSVSWYQQTPGQGLQFLFEYFSETQRNKGNFPGRFSGRQFSNSRSEMNVSTLELGDSALYLCASSPRQGNYGHTFGSGTRLTVV.

The chain joins TRBV7-8 to TRBJ2-7, with a weak D call TRBD2 (5 bases). Trimming removed 5 bases from V and 5 bases from J, with 19 bases in between. The CDR3 is 15 amino acids. The germline V gene has CDR1 SGHVS and CDR2 FQNEAQ. The CDR3: CASSLERTLGDEQYF. The CDR3 bases are TGTGCCAGCAGCCTTGAACGGACTCTCGGCGACGAGCAGTACTTC.

The gene calls are TRBV13 and TRBJ2-7, with a tentative D call TRBD1 (6 bases). This CDR3 contains 15 residues. Trimming cost V 6 bases and J 4 bases, with 19 bases left between them. Germline V gives CDR1 PRHDT, CDR2 FYEKMQ (reference sequence). The CDR3 sequence: CASSVAGGRIYEQYF. The DNA for the CDR3 is TGTGCCAGCAGTGTAGCTGGGGGCAGAATTTACGAGCAGTACTTC.

This clonotype was seen ten or more times. This sequence joins TRBV20-1 and TRBJ2-7, with D perhaps TRBD1 (5 bases). The CDR3 extends over 15 amino acids. Germline loops: CDR1 DFQATT, CDR2 SNEGSKA (reference sequence). V was clipped by 0 bases and J by 4 bases, with 16 bases between them. The CDR3: CSARDIRGLTYEQYF. The CDR3 nucleotides read TGCAGTGCTAGAGATATAAGGGGCCTCACGTACGAGCAGTACTTC.